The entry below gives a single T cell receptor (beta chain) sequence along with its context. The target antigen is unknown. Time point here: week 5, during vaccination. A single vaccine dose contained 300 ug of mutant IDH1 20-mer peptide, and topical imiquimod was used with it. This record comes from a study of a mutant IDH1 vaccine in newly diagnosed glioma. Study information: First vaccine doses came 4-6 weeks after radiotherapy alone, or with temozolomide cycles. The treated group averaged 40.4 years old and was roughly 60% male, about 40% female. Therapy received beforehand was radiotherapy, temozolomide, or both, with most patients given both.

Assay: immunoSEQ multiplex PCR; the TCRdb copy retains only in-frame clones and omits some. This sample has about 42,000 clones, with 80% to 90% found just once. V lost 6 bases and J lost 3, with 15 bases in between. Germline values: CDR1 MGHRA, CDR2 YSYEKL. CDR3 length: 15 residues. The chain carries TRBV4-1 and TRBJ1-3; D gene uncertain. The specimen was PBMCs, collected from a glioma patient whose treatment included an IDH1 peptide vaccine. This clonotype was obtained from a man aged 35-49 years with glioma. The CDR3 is CASSPSTAVGNTIYF. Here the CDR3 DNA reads TGCGCCAGCAGTCCAAGCACAGCCGTTGGAAACACCATATATTTT.